This entry lists 21 T cell receptor beta chains sequenced from one sample in a study of blood T cell repertoires in COVID-19. Libraries were prepared by immunoSEQ multiplex PCR; TCRdb keeps only in-frame clonotypes and omits some of them. The sample contains hundreds of thousands of clones, around four fifths of which appear only once. The sequenced sample was peripheral blood. These receptors all stem from a woman between 50 and 59 years old with acute or convalescent COVID-19.

J is TRBJ2-1 and V is TRBV7-6; tentatively, D is TRBD2 (6 bases). Germline V lookup: CDR1 SGHVS, CDR2 FNYEAQ. The CDR3 runs to 14 residues. The V end was cut by 5 bases, the J end by 7 bases, with 15 bases between. CDR3 amino acids: CASSLGTFRNEQFF. In DNA, the CDR3 is TGTGCCAGCAGCCTCGGGACTTTCAGGAATGAGCAGTTCTTC.

The rearrangement links TRBV28 to TRBJ2-7; 9 nucleotides align to TRBD1. V was clipped by 6 bases and J by 3 bases; unmatched bases: 9. Germline V CDR1 and CDR2: MDHEN, SYDVKM. The CDR3 has 15 residues. The CDR3 is CASSLGGQGYYEQYF. The CDR3, as DNA: TGTGCCAGCAGCCTAGGGGGACAGGGTTACTACGAGCAGTACTTC. The full variable domain, completed using reference TRBV28 and TRBJ2-7, is DVKVTQSSRYLVKRTGEKVFLECVQDMDHENMFWYRQDPGLGLRLIYFSYDVKMKEKGDIPEGYSVSREKKERFSLILESASTNQTSMYLCASSLGGQGYYEQYFGPGTRLTVT.

The V and J genes are TRBV11-2 and TRBJ2-1, with TRBD2 as a possible D gene (6 bases). Trimming cost V 1 base and J 0 bases, with 10 bases left between them. The germline V gene encodes CDR1 SGHAT and CDR2 FQNNGV. The CDR3 totals 16 residues. The CDR3 DNA reads TGTGCCAGCAGCTTAGTTTGGCGGGACTCCTACAATGAGCAGTTCTTC. Translated: CASSLVWRDSYNEQFF.

The rearrangement uses TRBV29-1 and TRBJ2-7; 9 bases match TRBD1. Trimming at V came to 7 bases and at J to 2 bases, leaving 12 bases not matched to a gene. CDR3 size: 15 residues. Germline loops: CDR1 SQVTM, CDR2 ANQGSEA. The CDR3, as DNA: TGCAGCGCCCTCCTGCCGGGACAGGGACCCTACGAGCAGTACTTC. Its protein product is CSALLPGQGPYEQYF.

This sequence joins TRBV19 and TRBJ2-7; 10 nucleotides align to TRBD2. This CDR3 has 14 amino acids. In germline, CDR1 is LNHDA, CDR2 SQIVND (reference sequence). Trimming cost V 3 bases and J 7 bases; bases outside gene matches: 6. The DNA of the CDR3 is TGTGCCAGTAGTATCCTAGCGGGGGTGAGAGAGCAGTACTTC. It codes for CASSILAGVREQYF.

The chain carries TRBV28 and TRBJ2-2, with D uncertain. The V end lost 7 bases, the J end lost 3 bases, and 6 bases lay between the germline ends. This CDR3 is built from 12 residues. Germline V CDR1 and CDR2: MDHEN, SYDVKM. CDR3 in DNA: TGTGCCAGCATGTACTACACCGGGGAGCTGTTTTTT. Residues: CASMYYTGELFF.

The rearrangement uses TRBV6-5 and TRBJ2-7; D might be TRBD2 (6 bases). The length of the CDR3 is 13 residues. Trimming stripped 7 bases from V and 5 bases from J, with 15 bases between. Germline values: CDR1 MNHEY, CDR2 SVGAGI. The CDR3 reads CASKEGGANEQYF. CDR3 DNA: TGTGCCAGCAAAGAGGGAGGCGCTAACGAGCAGTACTTC.

This clone occurred a few times. The gene calls are TRBV27 and TRBJ1-6; 10 bases match TRBD1. V dropped 6 bases and J dropped 8; count of bases not matched to a gene: 7. CDR1 and CDR2 from the germline V gene are MNHEY and SMNVEV (reference sequence). CDR3 size: 15 residues. In nucleotides, the CDR3 is TGTGCCAGCAGCGCAATCGGGACAGGGGATTCACCCCTCCACTTT. The encoded protein is CASSAIGTGDSPLHF.

This clone was seen a single time. V is TRBV29-1 and J is TRBJ2-1; 7 bases align to TRBD1. The germline V gene encodes CDR1 SQVTM and CDR2 ANQGSEA. The CDR3 is made up of 14 amino acids. The V segment lost 0 bases and the J segment 7 bases; nucleotides outside the gene matches: 6. CDR3 DNA: TGCAGCGTTGAAGAGTCCAGGGGGAATAATGAGCAGTTCTTC. Its translation: CSVEESRGNNEQFF.

The rearrangement links TRBV9 to TRBJ2-7; D remains ambiguous. The V end was cut by 4 bases, the J end by 3 bases, with 14 bases between. Germline V gives CDR1 SGDLS, CDR2 YYNGEE. CDR3 length: 14 residues. CDR3 DNA: TGTGCCAGCAGCCCGTTCCCCGTTAACTACGAGCAGTACTTC. Translation gives CASSPFPVNYEQYF.

V usage is TRBV3-1 (or the pseudogene TRBV3-2) and J usage is TRBJ2-5; D remains ambiguous. Trimming shortened V by 6 bases and J by 5 bases, and 13 bases separated the two germline ends. Germline values: CDR1 LGHDT, CDR2 YNNKEL (reference sequence). The CDR3 extends over 13 amino acids. The CDR3 here is CASREYAEETQYF. CDR3 DNA: TGTGCCAGCAGGGAGTACGCGGAGGAGACCCAGTACTTC.

CDR3 in amino acids: CASGSPQGGGITDTQYF. The CDR3 coding sequence is TGTGCCAGCGGTAGCCCGCAGGGGGGAGGAATCACAGATACGCAGTATTTT. The chain carries TRBV27 and TRBJ2-3; D may be TRBD1 (7 bases). The CDR3 spans 17 residues. CDR1 MNHEY and CDR2 SMNVEV come from the germline V gene (reference sequence). V shed 8 bases and J shed 2 bases, with 23 bases lying between them.

The chain has TRBV6-5 and TRBJ1-5; 8 bases align to TRBD1. This CDR3 comprises 15 residues. CDR1 and CDR2 (germline): MNHEY, SVGAGI. After removal of 4 bases from V and 5 bases from J, the junction contained 7 bases not matched to a gene. CDR3 DNA sequence: TGTGCCAGCAGTTCCCGGACAGGGATCGATCAGCCCCAGCATTTT. It yields the protein CASSSRTGIDQPQHF.

The chain combines TRBV14 with TRBJ1-1; no definite D call. Trimming took off 6 bases at V and 7 bases at J, with 27 bases between the two ends. The CDR3 covers 17 residues. CDR1 SGHDN and CDR2 FVKESK come from the germline V gene. The CDR3 loop reads CASRRGAVRSGSREAFF. DNA of the CDR3: TGTGCCAGCAGACGAGGCGCCGTTAGGTCTGGCTCTCGTGAAGCTTTCTTT.

V gene TRBV12-3 or TRBV12-4 combines with J gene TRBJ2-7; 8 bases agree with TRBD1. The CDR3 has 13 amino acids. J lost 2 bases, V lost 5 bases, and 2 bases had no gene match. The CDR3 reads CASSRQGPYEQYF. The CDR3 DNA is TGTGCCAGCAGTCGACAGGGGCCCTACGAGCAGTACTTC.

CDR3 nucleotide sequence: TGTGCCAGCAGCCAAGTCTACAGCGGGAGTTCATTGGGCACAGATACGCAGTATTTT. Its protein product is CASSQVYSGSSLGTDTQYF. V usage is TRBV3-1 (or the pseudogene TRBV3-2) and J usage is TRBJ2-3, with TRBD2 matching over 8 bases. The ends lost 1 base at V and 1 base at J; junction bases unmatched: 13. The CDR3 runs to 19 residues. Germline CDR1 is LGHDT and CDR2 is YNNKEL (reference sequence).

A word on this clone: Other DNA sequences in the same sample also yield this CDR3. CDR3: CASSPGDRGETQYF. CDR3 DNA: TGTGCCAGCTCACCTGGGGACAGGGGAGAGACCCAGTACTTC. The chain employs TRBV18 and TRBJ2-5, with 10 positions matching TRBD1. Unmatched junction bases numbered 2, after V lost 3 bases and J lost 4 bases. The germline V gene has CDR1 KGHSH and CDR2 LQKENI. This CDR3 is built from 14 residues. Looking up the rest from reference TRBV18 and TRBJ2-5 gives the full variable domain: NAGVMQNPRHLVRRRGQEARLRCSPMKGHSHVYWYRQLPEEGLKFMVYLQKENIIDESGMPKERFSAEFPKEGPSILRIQQVVRGDSAAYFCASSPGDRGETQYFGPGTRLLVL.

V usage is TRBV19 and J usage is TRBJ2-1, with TRBD2 matching over 13 bases. From germline, CDR1 is LNHDA and CDR2 SQIVND (reference sequence). Germline trimming cut 3 bases from V and 10 bases from J; bases unmatched to any gene: 9. The CDR3 covers 16 residues. The DNA of the CDR3 is TGTGCCAGTAGTATGAGGGCACTAGCGGGAGGGGGAGAGCAGTTCTTC. This gives the protein CASSMRALAGGGEQFF.

The rearrangement uses TRBV11-2 and TRBJ1-4; D might be TRBD1 (6 bases). Trimming left V 8 bases short and J 10 bases short, with 23 bases between. The CDR3 consists of 15 residues. CDR1 is SGHAT, CDR2 FQNNGV, per germline. The CDR3 coding sequence is TGTGCCAGCGGCCCTAGACAGGCGTTGCAAGGAAAACTGTTTTTT. It codes for CASGPRQALQGKLFF.

The chain joins TRBV29-1 to TRBJ2-1; 7 bases match TRBD2. This CDR3 has 15 amino acids. V lost 1 base and J lost 0; bases outside the gene matches: 3. Germline V lookup: CDR1 SQVTM, CDR2 ANQGSEA. The CDR3 region has the DNA TGCAGCGTTGAAGGGGGGGGTGCCTCCTACAATGAGCAGTTCTTC. This gives the protein CSVEGGGASYNEQFF.

The V call is TRBV24-1, the J call TRBJ2-3; 7 nucleotides align to TRBD1. With V trimmed by 10 bases and J by 5 bases, 11 bases remained unmatched. The CDR3 runs 14 residues. In germline, CDR1 is KGHDR, CDR2 SFDVKD. CDR3 DNA: TGTGCCACGACTCGGAAGGGGGCGCAAGATACGCAGTATTTT. Translating gives CATTRKGAQDTQYF.